This entry is about one TCR beta chain. A junction end diverges from the germline sequence, so it may reflect a read error. The data stem from a study of cytomegalovirus exposure and HLA in healthy donors. Primers for the PCR totalled 60 Vbeta and 13 Jbeta. The protocol was immunoSEQ multiplex PCR, while the TCRdb copy is restricted to in-frame clones and leaves out a portion. There are about 170,000 clones in the sample; roughly 86% occur only once, and around 4.9% lies in the top ten. Germline loops: CDR1 MNHNY, CDR2 SVGAGI (reference sequence). The CDR3 spans 15 residues. Sequencing was performed on PBMCs. This receptor was identified in a girl aged 5 to 17 in good health and CMV-seropositive. The chain links TRBV6-6 to TRBJ2-4; D is perhaps TRBD2 (5 bases). CDR3 amino acids: CASRPERRAKNSQYF. CDR3 DNA sequence: TGTGCCAGCAGGCCGGAGAGGCGGGCCAAAAACAGTCAGTACTTC.